What follows is one T cell receptor (beta chain) and its context. The source of the sample is a study of shared T cell receptors in the human thymus. Sequenced by immunoSEQ multiplex PCR; TCRdb stores in-frame clones only, minus some. The data contain 500,000 to 750,000 clones, around 87% of them singletons. There are 16 residues in the CDR3. Germline values: CDR1 SGHVS, CDR2 FNYEAQ. With 1 base clipped from V and 8 bases from J, the junction kept 10 bases outside the gene matches. A further study also used this sample, focusing on human thymus T cells. That source reports: Healthy Finnish infants having corrective surgery for congenital heart defects served as donors. The thymus tissue came from resections taken during corrective heart surgery. Blood and thymic repertoires both appeared biased in V and J gene usage. Thymic repertoires from unrelated individuals overlapped highly, related research reported.

The sequenced sample was thymocytes. The source of this sequence is a boy younger than two with a congenital heart defect. The rearrangement links TRBV7-6 to TRBJ1-4, with 7 bases fitting TRBD1. CDR3 loop: CASSLGEDRVSEKLFF. CDR3 nucleotides: TGTGCCAGCAGCTTAGGGGAAGACAGGGTGTCGGAAAAACTGTTTTTT.